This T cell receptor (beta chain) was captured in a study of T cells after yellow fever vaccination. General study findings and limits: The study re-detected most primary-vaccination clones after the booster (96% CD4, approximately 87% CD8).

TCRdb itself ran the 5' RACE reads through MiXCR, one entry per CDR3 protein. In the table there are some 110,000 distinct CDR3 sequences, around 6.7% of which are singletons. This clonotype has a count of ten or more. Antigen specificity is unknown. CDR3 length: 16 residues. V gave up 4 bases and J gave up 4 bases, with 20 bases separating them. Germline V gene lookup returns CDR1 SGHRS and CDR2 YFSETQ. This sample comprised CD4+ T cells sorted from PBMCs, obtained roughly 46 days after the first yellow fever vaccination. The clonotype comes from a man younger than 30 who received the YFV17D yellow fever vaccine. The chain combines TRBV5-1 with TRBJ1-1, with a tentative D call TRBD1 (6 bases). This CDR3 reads CASSLPSGARGTEAFF. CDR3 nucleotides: TGCGCCAGCAGCCTACCCTCAGGGGCCCGGGGCACTGAAGCTTTCTTT. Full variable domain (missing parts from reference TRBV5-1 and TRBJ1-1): KAGVTQTPRYLIKTRGQQVTLSCSPISGHRSVSWYQQTPGQGLQFLFEYFSETQRNKGNFPGRFSGRQFSNSRSEMNVSTLELGDSALYLCASSLPSGARGTEAFFGQGTRLTVV.